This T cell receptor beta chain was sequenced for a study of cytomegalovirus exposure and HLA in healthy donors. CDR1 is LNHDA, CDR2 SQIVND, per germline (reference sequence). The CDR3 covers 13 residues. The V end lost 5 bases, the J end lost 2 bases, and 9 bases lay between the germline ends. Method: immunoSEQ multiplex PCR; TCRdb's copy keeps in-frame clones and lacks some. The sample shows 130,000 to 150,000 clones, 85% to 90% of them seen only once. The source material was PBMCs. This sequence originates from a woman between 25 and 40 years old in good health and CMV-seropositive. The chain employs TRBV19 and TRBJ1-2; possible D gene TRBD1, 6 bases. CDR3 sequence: CASSLTGNYGYTF. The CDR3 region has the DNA TGTGCCAGTAGTCTAACAGGGAACTATGGCTACACCTTC.